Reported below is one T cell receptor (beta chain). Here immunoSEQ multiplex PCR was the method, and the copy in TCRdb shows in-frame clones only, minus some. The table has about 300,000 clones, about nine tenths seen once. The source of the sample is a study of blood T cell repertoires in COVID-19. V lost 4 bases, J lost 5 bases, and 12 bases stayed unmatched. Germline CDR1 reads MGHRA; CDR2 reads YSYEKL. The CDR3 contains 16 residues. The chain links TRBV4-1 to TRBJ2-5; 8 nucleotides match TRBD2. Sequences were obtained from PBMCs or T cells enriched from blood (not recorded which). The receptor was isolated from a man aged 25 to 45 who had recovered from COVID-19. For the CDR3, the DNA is TGCGCCAGCAGCCCGACCGCGGGACTAGGAGTGGAGACCCAGTACTTC. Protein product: CASSPTAGLGVETQYF.